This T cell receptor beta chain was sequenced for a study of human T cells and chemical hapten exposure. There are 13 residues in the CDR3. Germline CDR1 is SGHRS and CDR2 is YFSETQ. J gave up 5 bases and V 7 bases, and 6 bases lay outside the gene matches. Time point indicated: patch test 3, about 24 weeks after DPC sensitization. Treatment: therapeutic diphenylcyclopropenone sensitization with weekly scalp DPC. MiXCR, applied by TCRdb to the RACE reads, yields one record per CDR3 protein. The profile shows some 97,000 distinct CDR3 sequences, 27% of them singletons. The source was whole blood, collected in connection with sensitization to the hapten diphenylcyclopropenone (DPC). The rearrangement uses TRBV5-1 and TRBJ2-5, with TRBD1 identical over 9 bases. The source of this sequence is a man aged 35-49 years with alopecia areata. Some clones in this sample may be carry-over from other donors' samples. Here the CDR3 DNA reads TGCGCCAGCGGGAGACAGGGGGGTGAGACCCAGTACTTC. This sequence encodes CASGRQGGETQYF.